This TCR beta chain was obtained from a study of brain T cells in children with intractable seizures. This clone was counted a single time. Assay used: immunoSEQ multiplex PCR; TCRdb lists only in-frame clones, some missing. The sample includes about 340,000 clones, about 93% of them seen just once. This sample's time point: blood from clinic visit 5 months post-surgery; TSC patient then seizure free. The sequenced cases were selected for having the highest brain T cell transcript signatures. Before surgery, patients took at least one anti-epileptic drug. CDR1 is LGHDT and CDR2 is YNNKEL in the germline V gene (reference sequence). Trimming stripped 6 bases from V and 1 base from J, with 12 bases between. The CDR3 totals 14 residues.

The receptor's source is a boy under two years old with tuberous sclerosis and intractable seizures. The chain links TRBV3-1 (or the pseudogene TRBV3-2) to TRBJ1-1, with unresolved D. Sequenced here: peripheral blood, sampled about 5 months after surgery. The CDR3 nucleotides are TGTGCCAGCAGATACTCAGGAGGGAACACTGAAGCTTTCTTT. Translation: CASRYSGGNTEAFF.